The clone carrying this TCR beta chain was detected only a few times. TCRdb re-derived calls from the RT-PCR reads in MiXCR, one entry per CDR3 protein. The table has approximately 200,000 distinct CDR3 sequences, 41% seen once. The CDR3 has 14 residues. V lost 0 bases and J 5 bases, leaving 8 bases between the germline ends. Germline-derived CDR1 and CDR2 are LGHNA and YSLEER. This record belongs to a study of patients and donors after allogeneic stem cell transplantation. The chain recombines TRBV4-3 with TRBJ1-5, with D unclear. The sequencing sample was made of blood, either unsorted or a sorted T cell fraction (not recorded which). This clonotype was sampled from a human donor who was either an allogeneic HSCT recipient or a stem cell or donor lymphocyte infusion donor (not recorded which). It is not recorded whose cells these are; they may come from a transplant donor. For the CDR3, the DNA is TGCGCCAGCAGCCAAGATATCTCATATCAGCCCCAGCATTTT. It yields the protein CASSQDISYQPQHF.